The sequence of this T cell receptor (beta chain) was determined in a study of blood T cells in healthy people across ages. As for this clonotype: What it recognizes is unknown.

Alongside a J-beta primer mix, a sample-barcoded 5' primer served in a second PCR lasting roughly 7 to 11 cycles. Every cDNA was tagged by a template-switch adaptor with 12 random nucleotides. MiXCR, applied by TCRdb to the 5' RACE reads, yields one record per CDR3 protein. The data show 1.5 million to 2 million distinct CDR3 sequences, with roughly 28% seen just once and roughly 8.2% held by the top ten. Germline V gene lookup returns CDR1 SEHNR and CDR2 FQNEAQ (reference sequence). The V gene lost 1 base and the J gene lost 0 bases, with 9 bases spanning the gap. The CDR3 consists of 15 residues. Findings and limits, study-wide: What prevented conclusive comparison of naive and antigen-experienced cells was that PBMCs were unsorted. Roughly linear age-related decline in beta diversity appeared, significant by age approximately 43.

The clonotype originates from a woman under 40 in good health. The sequenced sample was blood. The gene calls are TRBV7-9 and TRBJ2-5; TRBD1 is a possible D gene (6 bases). CDR3 in DNA: TGTGCCAGCAGCTTAGGGGACAAATACCAAGAGACCCAGTACTTC. This encodes CASSLGDKYQETQYF.